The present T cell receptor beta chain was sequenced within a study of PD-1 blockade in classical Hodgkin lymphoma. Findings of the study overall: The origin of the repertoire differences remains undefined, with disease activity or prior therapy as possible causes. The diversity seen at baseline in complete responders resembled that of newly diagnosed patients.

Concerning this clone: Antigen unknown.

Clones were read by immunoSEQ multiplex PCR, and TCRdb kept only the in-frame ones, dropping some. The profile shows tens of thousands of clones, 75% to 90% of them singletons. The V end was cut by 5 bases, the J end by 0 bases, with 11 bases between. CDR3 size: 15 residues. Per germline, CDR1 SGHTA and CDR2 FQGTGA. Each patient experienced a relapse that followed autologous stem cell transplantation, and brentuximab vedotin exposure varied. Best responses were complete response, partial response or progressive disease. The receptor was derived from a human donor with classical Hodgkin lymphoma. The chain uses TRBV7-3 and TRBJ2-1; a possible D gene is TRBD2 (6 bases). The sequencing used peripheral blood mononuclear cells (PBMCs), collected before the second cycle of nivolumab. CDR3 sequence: CASSLLADSYNEQFF. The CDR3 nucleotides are TGTGCCAGCAGCCTATTAGCGGACTCCTACAATGAGCAGTTCTTC.